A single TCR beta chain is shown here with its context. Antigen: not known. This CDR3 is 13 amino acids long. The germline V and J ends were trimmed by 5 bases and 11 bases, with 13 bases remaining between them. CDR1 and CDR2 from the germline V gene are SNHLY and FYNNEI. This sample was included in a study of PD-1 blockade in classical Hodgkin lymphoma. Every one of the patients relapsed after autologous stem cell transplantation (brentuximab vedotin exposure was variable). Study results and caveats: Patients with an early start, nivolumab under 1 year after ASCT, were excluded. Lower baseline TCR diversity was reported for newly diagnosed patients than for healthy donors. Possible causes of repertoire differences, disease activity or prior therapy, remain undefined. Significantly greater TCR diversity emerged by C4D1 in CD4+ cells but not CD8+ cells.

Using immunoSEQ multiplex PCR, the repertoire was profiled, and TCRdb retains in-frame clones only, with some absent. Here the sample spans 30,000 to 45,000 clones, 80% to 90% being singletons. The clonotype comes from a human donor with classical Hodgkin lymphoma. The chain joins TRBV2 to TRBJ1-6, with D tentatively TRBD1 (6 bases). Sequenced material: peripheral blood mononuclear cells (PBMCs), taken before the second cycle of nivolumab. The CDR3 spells CASSRQELAPLHF. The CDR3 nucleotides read TGTGCCAGCAGTAGACAGGAGCTCGCACCCCTCCACTTT.